These 23 T cell receptor beta chains were all obtained from the same sample, sequenced in a study of CD8+ T cells in alopecia areata (dated by TCRdb to about 2018). Interpreted using the paper, the time point label stands for: around 26 weeks on oral tofacitinib. Per the publication, the treatment or condition label means: oral pan-JAK inhibitor, 5-10 mg twice daily. The receptor library was made with the immunoSEQ multiplex PCR assay. RNA was extracted from all samples and reverse transcribed into cDNA as template for TCR sequencing. What TCRdb holds here is the immuneACCESS table cut down to in-frame rearrangements. Part of the clones is not present; checked against another copy, under half of the missing clones reflect an unresolved V gene, and the others are unexplained. Counted in this sample were 250,000 to 300,000 clones; more than 45% of them appeared once. The top ten constitute approximately 2% of the sample.

The sequencing used CD4+ T cells sorted from blood, collected at week 24, from a patient treated with tofacitinib. The receptors here all came from a human donor with alopecia areata.

This clone was seen a few times. This rearrangement joins TRBV30 to TRBJ2-1; 7 nucleotides agree with TRBD1. The germline V gene has CDR1 GTSNPN and CDR2 SVGIG (reference sequence). The CDR3 has 11 residues. V gave up 2 bases and J gave up 10 bases; unmatched junction bases: 2. CDR3: CAWSRDREQFF. The CDR3 region has the DNA TGTGCCTGGAGTAGGGACAGAGAGCAGTTCTTC.

This clone was picked up one time. The chain employs TRBV7-9 and TRBJ2-4; D is unclear. Germline lookup yields CDR1 SEHNR and CDR2 FQNEAQ (reference sequence). The ends were cut back, 2 bases at V and 7 bases at J, with 12 bases in the middle. The CDR3 spans 14 residues. The CDR3 DNA follows: TGTGCCAGCAGCTTAAAGAACCTTGAGAACATTCAGTACTTC. Amino acids: CASSLKNLENIQYF.

The genes are TRBV4-2 and TRBJ2-7; the match to TRBD1 covers 8 bases. Germline lookup yields CDR1 LGHNA and CDR2 YNFKEQ. Trimming at V came to 4 bases and at J to 3 bases, leaving 8 bases not matched to a gene. This CDR3 is 15 amino acids long. The CDR3 sequence: CASSPQDGQGYEQYF. The CDR3 coding sequence is TGTGCCAGCAGCCCGCAGGACGGACAGGGCTACGAGCAGTACTTC.

In this sample, this clone turned up a few times. The V and J genes are TRBV5-1 and TRBJ2-5; D is uncertain. CDR3 length equals 12 residues. The germline CDR1 and CDR2 sequences are SGHRS and YFSETQ. Trimming took 0 bases from V and 5 from J, leaving 5 bases between them. DNA of the CDR3: TGCGCCAGCAGCTTGGTTGGTGAGACCCAGTACTTC. Residues: CASSLVGETQYF.

This clone turned up a few times. CDR3 in DNA: TGTGCCATCAGTGCCCCGGGACAGGGTGTTTACGAGCAGTACTTC. Its protein product is CAISAPGQGVYEQYF. J is TRBJ2-7 and V is TRBV10-3, with TRBD1 identical over 9 bases. Unmatched junction bases numbered 8, after V lost 4 bases and J lost 4 bases. Germline V gives CDR1 ENHRY, CDR2 SYGVKD. The CDR3 has 15 residues.

This clone was observed once. Other DNA sequences in the same sample also yield this CDR3. This rearrangement joins TRBV30 to TRBJ1-1, with 7 bases aligning to TRBD1. J lost 4 bases, V lost 4 bases, and 6 bases had no gene match. The germline V gene encodes CDR1 GTSNPN and CDR2 SVGIG (reference sequence). The CDR3 length is 13 residues. In DNA, the CDR3 is TGTGCCTGGACTGACAGGGCGGGCACTGAAGCTTTCTTT. Encoded protein: CAWTDRAGTEAFF. Full variable domain (remainder filled in from reference TRBV30 and TRBJ1-1): SQTIHQWPATLVQPVGSPLSLECTVEGTSNPNLYWYRQAAGRGLQLLFYSVGIGQISSEVPQNLSASRPQDRQFILSSKKLLLSDSGFYLCAWTDRAGTEAFFGQGTRLTVV.

In regard to this clone: Other DNA sequences in this specimen translate into the identical CDR3. This chain links TRBV29-1 with TRBJ2-5; 7 bases map to TRBD1. The CDR3 extends over 12 amino acids. V gave up 6 bases and J gave up 5 bases; unmatched junction bases: 6. Germline CDR1 SQVTM, CDR2 ANQGSEA. DNA for the CDR3: TGCAGCGTGCGACAGGGTCGGGAGACCCAGTACTTC. It yields the protein CSVRQGRETQYF.

This clone was seen a few times. The rearrangement links TRBV5-1 to TRBJ1-2; D remains unclear. The V end was cut by 5 bases, the J end by 4 bases, with 18 bases between. This CDR3 comprises 15 residues. The germline CDR1 and CDR2 sequences are SGHRS and YFSETQ. CDR3 DNA: TGCGCCAGCAGTACCTCGGGAGAGGCGGGCTATGGCTACACCTTC. Amino acids: CASSTSGEAGYGYTF. Together with reference TRBV5-1 and TRBJ1-2, the CDR3 gives the full variable domain: KAGVTQTPRYLIKTRGQQVTLSCSPISGHRSVSWYQQTPGQGLQFLFEYFSETQRNKGNFPGRFSGRQFSNSRSEMNVSTLELGDSALYLCASSTSGEAGYGYTFGSGTRLTVV.

This chain uses TRBV5-8 with TRBJ1-2, with TRBD1 identical over 8 bases. Germline-derived CDR1 and CDR2 are SGHTS and YDEGEE. J lost 4 bases, V lost 3 bases, and 5 bases had no gene match. The CDR3 sequence is 14 residues long. The CDR3 protein is CASSSGTGFYGYTF. The CDR3 nucleotides read TGTGCCAGCAGCTCAGGGACAGGCTTCTATGGCTACACCTTC. Variable domain in full (rest from reference TRBV5-8 and TRBJ1-2): EAGVTQSPTHLIKTRGQQATLRCSPISGHTSVYWYQQALGLGLQFLLWYDEGEERNRGNFPPRFSGRQFPNYSSELNVNALELEDSALYLCASSSGTGFYGYTFGSGTRLTVV.

This chain uses TRBV30 with TRBJ1-1; 7 bases are a match to TRBD1. Germline lookup yields CDR1 GTSNPN and CDR2 SVGIG (reference sequence). With V trimmed by 2 bases and J by 1 base, 7 bases remained unmatched. CDR3 length equals 15 residues. CDR3 DNA: TGTGCCTGGAGTTTTCTAGACAGGGAGAACACTGAAGCTTTCTTT. Its protein is CAWSFLDRENTEAFF.

The V call is TRBV4-1, the J call TRBJ1-6; 9 bases fit TRBD1. The CDR3 is made up of 18 amino acids. Per the germline V gene, CDR1 is MGHRA and CDR2 is YSYEKL. Germline trimming cut 1 base from V and 10 bases from J; bases unmatched to any gene: 14. For the CDR3, the DNA is TGCGCCAGCAGCCAAGGAATTTTACGGACAGGGGTAAACTCACCCCTCCACTTT. Translated, it gives CASSQGILRTGVNSPLHF.

The rearrangement joins TRBV6-5 to TRBJ1-2, with TRBD1 as a possible D gene (6 bases). This CDR3 has 14 residues. The V end was cut by 1 base, the J end by 3 bases, with 9 bases between. Germline-derived CDR1 and CDR2 are MNHEY and SVGAGI. The CDR3 spells CASSYLSGDYGYTF. CDR3 DNA sequence: TGTGCCAGCAGTTACTTGTCAGGGGACTATGGCTACACCTTC.

This clone was counted only a few times. The rearrangement links TRBV18 to TRBJ1-6; D perhaps matches TRBD1 (5 bases). V gave up 3 bases and J gave up 6 bases, with 6 bases separating them. The CDR3 spans 13 residues. CDR1 and CDR2 from the germline V gene are KGHSH and LQKENI. The CDR3 nucleotides read TGTGCCAGCTCACCGGGACTTAATTCACCCCTCCACTTT. It encodes CASSPGLNSPLHF.

The V and J genes are TRBV30 and TRBJ1-2; possible D gene TRBD1, 5 bases. Trimming took 5 bases from V and 5 from J, leaving 18 bases between them. Germline-derived CDR1 and CDR2 are GTSNPN and SVGIG (reference sequence). The CDR3 is 14 amino acids. The CDR3 spells CAWSLQGAGYGYTF. The CDR3 DNA reads as TGTGCCTGGTCACTTCAGGGCGCTGGGTATGGCTACACCTTC.

As for this clone: Other DNA variants within this sample encode the same CDR3. This chain joins TRBV6-5 and TRBJ1-2; the D is unclear. CDR1 is MNHEY, CDR2 SVGAGI, per germline. This CDR3 is 11 amino acids long. V dropped 6 bases and J dropped 2 bases, with 4 bases sitting between them. The CDR3 here is CASSSNYGYTF. The CDR3 region has the DNA TGTGCCAGCAGCTCGAACTATGGCTACACCTTC.

In its sample, this clone was seen a few times. In DNA, the CDR3 is TGTGCCAGCAGCTTAGAGCGGCTTAGAAGAGTGGGGCGACAAGAGACCCAGTACTTC. It is translated as CASSLERLRRVGRQETQYF. This chain joins TRBV7-9 and TRBJ2-5, with D possibly called TRBD1 or TRBD2 (5 bases each). This CDR3 spans 19 amino acids. V dropped 1 base and J dropped 2 bases, with 23 bases sitting between them. Looked up from germline, CDR1 is SEHNR and CDR2 is FQNEAQ (reference sequence).

The chain couples TRBV5-1 to TRBJ1-1; D possibly corresponds to TRBD1 (5 bases). The CDR3 spans 16 residues. From germline, CDR1 is SGHRS and CDR2 YFSETQ. V lost 7 bases, J lost 0 bases, and 19 bases lay in between. The DNA for the CDR3 is TGCGCCAGCCGGCCGGTTGACAGACCTATGAACACTGAAGCTTTCTTT. Translated, it gives CASRPVDRPMNTEAFF.

This clone was observed a handful of times. The V and J genes are TRBV28 and TRBJ1-1; 8 nucleotides line up with TRBD1. The CDR3 covers 16 residues. V lost 2 bases to trimming and J lost 11 bases; unmatched junction nucleotides: 16. The germline V gene encodes CDR1 MDHEN and CDR2 SYDVKM. The CDR3 sequence is CASSLETDRVGVMAFF. CDR3 bases: TGTGCCAGCAGTTTAGAAACGGACAGGGTGGGAGTTATGGCTTTCTTT.

The sample holds a few counts of this clone. V usage is TRBV9 and J usage is TRBJ2-5; D remains ambiguous. This CDR3 has 13 residues. Germline V CDR1 and CDR2: SGDLS, YYNGEE. V shed 2 bases and J shed 5 bases, with 10 bases lying between them. The CDR3 bases are TGTGCCAGCAGCGTTGGCCCCTTCGAGACCCAGTACTTC. This sequence encodes CASSVGPFETQYF.

This chain connects TRBV30 to TRBJ2-2; 10 nucleotides agree with TRBD1. After removal of 5 bases from V and 2 bases from J, the junction contained 5 bases not matched to a gene. Per germline, CDR1 GTSNPN and CDR2 SVGIG (reference sequence). The CDR3 runs 15 residues. Here the CDR3 reads CAWGRTGGNTGELFF. CDR3 in DNA: TGTGCCTGGGGACGGACAGGGGGAAACACCGGGGAGCTGTTTTTT.

This clone was found a few times. The chain links TRBV30 to TRBJ2-7; maybe TRBD2 (6 bases). Germline V gene data show CDR1 as GTSNPN and CDR2 as SVGIG (reference sequence). V was clipped by 2 bases and J by 2 bases, with 22 bases between them. This CDR3 is 17 amino acids long. The CDR3 region is CAWSRNIGGPRAYEQYF. CDR3 in DNA: TGTGCCTGGAGTCGCAACATCGGGGGACCCCGGGCCTACGAGCAGTACTTC.

The chain links TRBV29-1 to TRBJ2-3, with 7 bases identical to TRBD1. V trimming: 3 bases; J trimming: 8 bases; junction bases outside the gene matches: 5. Germline CDR1 and CDR2: SQVTM and ANQGSEA. This CDR3 spans 12 amino acids. The DNA for the CDR3 is TGCAGCGTTGAGACAGCAGGGGGTACGCAGTATTTT. Encoded protein: CSVETAGGTQYF.

The rearrangement joins TRBV2 to TRBJ2-5; 12 nucleotides line up with TRBD2. Unmatched junction bases numbered 7, after V lost 1 base and J lost 13 bases. This CDR3 is 14 amino acids long. Germline lookup yields CDR1 SNHLY and CDR2 FYNNEI. In nucleotides, the CDR3 is TGTGCCAGCAGTGAAGGACTAGCGGGGGCCGCAGGGTACTTC. Translated: CASSEGLAGAAGYF. Full variable domain (missing parts from reference TRBV2 and TRBJ2-5): EPEVTQTPSHQVTQMGQEVILRCVPISNHLYFYWYRQILGQKVEFLVSFYNNEISEKSEIFDDQFSVERPDGSNFTLKIRSTKLEDSAMYFCASSEGLAGAAGYFGPGTRLLVL.